The T cell receptor (beta chain) under discussion was sequenced for a study of blood T cells in healthy people across ages. Study-wide results and caveats: The diversity estimates, figures obtained from one million T cells, were considered underestimates.

The V gene's germline CDR1 is SSHAT and CDR2 FNYEAQ (reference sequence). V was pared by 5 bases and J by 0 bases, with 16 bases between. The CDR3 is 16 residues long. This clonotype occurred a few times. Its specificity is unknown. PCR was performed a second time for about 7 to 12 cycles using a sample-barcoded 5' primer and a J-beta primer mix. A template-switch adaptor that had 12 random nucleotides put a tag on each cDNA molecule. TCRdb analysed the 5' RACE reads with MiXCR anew, one entry per CDR3 protein. The repertoire holds around 1,700,000 distinct CDR3 sequences, with approximately 30% as singletons.

The V and J genes are TRBV7-7 and TRBJ2-5; no clear D. The receptor's source is a woman in her twenties or thirties in good health. The specimen was blood. The CDR3 coding sequence is TGTGCCAGCAGCCCCGAGGTGGCGGAGTACCAAGAGACCCAGTACTTC. Protein sequence: CASSPEVAEYQETQYF.